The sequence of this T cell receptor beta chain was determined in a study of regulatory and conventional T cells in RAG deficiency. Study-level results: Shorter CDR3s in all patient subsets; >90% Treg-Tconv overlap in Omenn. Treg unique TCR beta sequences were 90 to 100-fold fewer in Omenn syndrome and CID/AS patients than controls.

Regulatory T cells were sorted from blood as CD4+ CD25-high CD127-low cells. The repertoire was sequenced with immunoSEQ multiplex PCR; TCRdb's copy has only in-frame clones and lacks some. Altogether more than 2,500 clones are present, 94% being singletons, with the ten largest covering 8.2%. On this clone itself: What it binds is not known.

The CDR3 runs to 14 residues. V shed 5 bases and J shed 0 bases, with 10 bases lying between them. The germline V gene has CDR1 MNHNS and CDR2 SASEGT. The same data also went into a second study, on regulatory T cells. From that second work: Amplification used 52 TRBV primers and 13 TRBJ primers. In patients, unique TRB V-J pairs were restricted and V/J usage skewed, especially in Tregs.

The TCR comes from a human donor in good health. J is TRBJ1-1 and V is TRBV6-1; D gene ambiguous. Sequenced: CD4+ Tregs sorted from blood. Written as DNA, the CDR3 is TGTGCCAGCAGTCTCAGCCGAATGAACACTGAAGCTTTCTTT. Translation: CASSLSRMNTEAFF.